This TCR beta chain was sequenced for a study of relationships among human T cell subsets. Notes on the study in general: Clones with over 100 reads held over 60% of CD8+ cytotoxic sequences. A CD4+CD8+ double-positive population could not be excluded by bead sorting.

With regard to this clonotype: Antigen specificity is unknown.

Memory T cells were selected with anti-CD45RO beads from the CD45RA-negative fraction. With 0 bases removed from V and 3 bases from J, the gap between germline ends came to 6 bases. Germline V gene lookup returns CDR1 MNHNS and CDR2 SASEGT. The CDR3 consists of 14 residues. TCR alpha and beta CDR3s were amplified from mRNA by semiquantitative ARM-PCR. Exponential amplification used communal superprimers after tagged nested gene-specific primers in ARM-PCR. TCRdb redid the calling of the multiplex PCR reads with MiXCR, one entry per CDR3 protein. The sample has several thousand distinct CDR3 sequences, around 57% seen once; the top ten hold 5% to 6.5%.

V and J are TRBV6-1 and TRBJ1-5; D not certain. The specimen was memory T cells sorted from blood. This receptor was taken from a man aged 35 to 55 in good health. CDR3 residues: CASSEATDNQPQHF. The CDR3 region has the DNA TGTGCCAGCAGTGAAGCGACGGACAATCAGCCCCAGCATTTT.